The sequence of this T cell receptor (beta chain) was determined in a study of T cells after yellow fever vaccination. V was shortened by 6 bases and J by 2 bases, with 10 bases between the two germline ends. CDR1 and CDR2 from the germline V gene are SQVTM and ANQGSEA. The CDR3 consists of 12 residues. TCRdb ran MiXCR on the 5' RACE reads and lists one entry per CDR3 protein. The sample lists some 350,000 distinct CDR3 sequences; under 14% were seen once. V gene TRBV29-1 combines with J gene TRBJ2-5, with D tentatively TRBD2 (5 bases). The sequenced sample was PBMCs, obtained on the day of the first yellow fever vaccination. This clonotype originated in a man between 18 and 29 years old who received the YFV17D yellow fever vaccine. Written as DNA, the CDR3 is TGCAGCGTCAGCGGCGTGCAAGAGACCCAGTACTTC. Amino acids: CSVSGVQETQYF. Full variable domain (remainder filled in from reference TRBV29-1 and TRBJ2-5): SAVISQKPSRDICQRGTSLTIQCQVDSQVTMMFWYRQQPGQSLTLIATANQGSEATYESGFVIDKFPISRPNLTFSTLTVSNMSPEDSSIYLCSVSGVQETQYFGPGTRLLVL.